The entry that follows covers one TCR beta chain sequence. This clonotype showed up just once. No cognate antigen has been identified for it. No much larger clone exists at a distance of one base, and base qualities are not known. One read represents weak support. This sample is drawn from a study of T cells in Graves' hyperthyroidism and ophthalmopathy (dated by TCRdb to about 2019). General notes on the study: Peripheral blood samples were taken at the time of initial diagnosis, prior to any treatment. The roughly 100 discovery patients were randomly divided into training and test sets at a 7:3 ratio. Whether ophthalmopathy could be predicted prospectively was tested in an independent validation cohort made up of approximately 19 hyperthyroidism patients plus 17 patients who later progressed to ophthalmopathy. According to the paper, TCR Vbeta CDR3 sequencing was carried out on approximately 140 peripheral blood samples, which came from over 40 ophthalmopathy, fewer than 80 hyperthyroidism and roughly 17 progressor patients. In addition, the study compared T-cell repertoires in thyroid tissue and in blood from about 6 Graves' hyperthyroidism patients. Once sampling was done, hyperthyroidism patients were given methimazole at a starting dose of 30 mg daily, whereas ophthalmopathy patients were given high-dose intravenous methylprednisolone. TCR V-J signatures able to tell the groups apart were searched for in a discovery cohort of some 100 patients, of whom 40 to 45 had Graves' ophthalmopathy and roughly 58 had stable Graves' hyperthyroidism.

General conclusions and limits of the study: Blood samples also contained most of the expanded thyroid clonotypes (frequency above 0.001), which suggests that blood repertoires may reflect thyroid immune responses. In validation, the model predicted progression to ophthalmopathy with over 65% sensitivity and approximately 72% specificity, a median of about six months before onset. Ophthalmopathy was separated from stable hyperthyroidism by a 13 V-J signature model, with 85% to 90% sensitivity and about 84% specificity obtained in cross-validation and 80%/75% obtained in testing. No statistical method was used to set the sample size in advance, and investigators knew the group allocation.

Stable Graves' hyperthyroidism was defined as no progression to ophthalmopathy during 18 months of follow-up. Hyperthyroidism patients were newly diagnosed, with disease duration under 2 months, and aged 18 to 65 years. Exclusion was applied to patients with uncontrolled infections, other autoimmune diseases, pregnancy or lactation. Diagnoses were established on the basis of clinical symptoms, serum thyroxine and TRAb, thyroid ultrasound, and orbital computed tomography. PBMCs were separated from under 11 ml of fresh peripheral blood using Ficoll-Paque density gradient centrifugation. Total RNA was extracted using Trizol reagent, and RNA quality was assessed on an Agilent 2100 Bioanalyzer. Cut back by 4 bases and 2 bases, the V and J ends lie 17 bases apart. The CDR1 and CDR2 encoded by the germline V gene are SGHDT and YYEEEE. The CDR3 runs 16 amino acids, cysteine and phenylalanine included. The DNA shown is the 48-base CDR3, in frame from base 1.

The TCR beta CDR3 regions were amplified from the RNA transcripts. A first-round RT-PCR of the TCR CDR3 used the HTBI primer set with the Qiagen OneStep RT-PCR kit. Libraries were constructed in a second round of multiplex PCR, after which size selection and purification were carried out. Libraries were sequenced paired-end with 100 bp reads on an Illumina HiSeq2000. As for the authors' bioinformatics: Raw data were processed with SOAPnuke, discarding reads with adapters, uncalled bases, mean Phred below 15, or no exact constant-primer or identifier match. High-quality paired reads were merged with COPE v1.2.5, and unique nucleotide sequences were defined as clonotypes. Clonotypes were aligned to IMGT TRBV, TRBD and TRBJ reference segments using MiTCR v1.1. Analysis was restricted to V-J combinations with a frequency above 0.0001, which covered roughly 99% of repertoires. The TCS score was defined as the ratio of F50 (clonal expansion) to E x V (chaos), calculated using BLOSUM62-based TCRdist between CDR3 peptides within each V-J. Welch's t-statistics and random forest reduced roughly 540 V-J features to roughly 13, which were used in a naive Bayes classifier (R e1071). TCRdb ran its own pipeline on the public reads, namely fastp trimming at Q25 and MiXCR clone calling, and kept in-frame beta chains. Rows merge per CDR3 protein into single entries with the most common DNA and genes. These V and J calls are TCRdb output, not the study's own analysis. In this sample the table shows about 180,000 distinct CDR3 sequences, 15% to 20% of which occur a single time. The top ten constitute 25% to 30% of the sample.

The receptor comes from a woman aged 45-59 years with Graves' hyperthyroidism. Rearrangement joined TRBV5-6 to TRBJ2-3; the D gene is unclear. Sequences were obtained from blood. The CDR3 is CASSTRSGTNTDTQYF. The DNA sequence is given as TGTGCCAGCAGCACCAGGTCTGGTACCAACACAGATACGCAGTATTTT.